A selection of T cell receptor beta chains follows, all from one sample in a study of T cell changes during pregnancy in multiple sclerosis. Generated by immunoSEQ multiplex PCR, the TCRdb table keeps only in-frame clones and is missing some. Here the sample spans 68,000 or so clones, about 92% being singletons. The sample was peripheral blood, taken in the second trimester of pregnancy. These receptors were obtained from a female donor in good health, enrolled as a control in a pregnancy study. CDR3s include the opening cysteine and the closing phenylalanine or tryptophan. The D gene is left open where the match is weak. Size tells how often a clone was seen (once, few, many) or the class of an expanded clone, and some rows leave it out.

CDR3nt	CDR3aa	abundance	d_gene	v_gene	j_gene
TGCAGCGTTGGACAGACTTCCTACGAGCAGTACTTC	CSVGQTSYEQYF	few	.	TRBV29-1	TRBJ2-7
TGCGCCAGCAGCCAAGAGTATAGGGGTTCGTACCAAGAGACCCAGTACTTC	CASSQEYRGSYQETQYF	.	.	TRBV4-1	TRBJ2-5
TGCGCCAGCAGCCAGGGACTAGTGGGCACCGGGGAGCTGTTTTTT	CASSQGLVGTGELFF	.	TRBD2	TRBV4-1	TRBJ2-2
TGCGCCAGCAGCCTTGGACTAGCGGGAAACATTCAGTACTTC	CASSLGLAGNIQYF	few	TRBD2	TRBV4-1	TRBJ2-4
TGTGCCAGCACCCCCGGAGGAGCGGCGGGCGGTTACGAGCAGTACTTC	CASTPGGAAGGYEQYF	.	.	TRBV9	TRBJ2-7
TGTGCCTGGAGTGTTGGGACAGCAGTCTATGGCTACACCTTC	CAWSVGTAVYGYTF	.	TRBD1	TRBV30	TRBJ1-2
TGTGCCAGCAGTTTATCCGGGGTCTCGGGAGAGCAGTACTTC	CASSLSGVSGEQYF	.	.	TRBV28	TRBJ2-7
TGTGCCAGCAGTCGACAGGGGGCGATGAGGCAGCCCCAGCATTTT	CASSRQGAMRQPQHF	.	TRBD1	TRBV28	TRBJ1-5
TGCAGCGTTGAAGACGGAAGGGAGTCCGGGGAGCTGTTTTTT	CSVEDGRESGELFF	.	.	TRBV29-1	TRBJ2-2
TGTGCCAGCAGCTTAGGAGGGACAGACGGGGCCAACGTCCTGACTTTC	CASSLGGTDGANVLTF	.	TRBD1	TRBV7-2	TRBJ2-6
TGTGCCAGCAGTTTCGCTAGCGCCTGGAACGAGCAGTACTTC	CASSFASAWNEQYF	once	.	TRBV28	TRBJ2-7
TGTGCCAGCAGCTTAAGGGGCTTTGAGCAGTTCTTC	CASSLRGFEQFF	.	.	TRBV7-2	TRBJ2-1
TGTGCCAGTAGAGGAACAGGGATCTATGGCTACACCTTC	CASRGTGIYGYTF	.	.	TRBV19	TRBJ1-2
TGTGCCAGCAGTTTTCGGAGGAATACGCAGTATTTT	CASSFRRNTQYF	.	.	TRBV28	TRBJ2-3
TGTGCCATCAGTGTACCCGAGAGGGACTACGAGCAGTACTTC	CAISVPERDYEQYF	.	.	TRBV10-3	TRBJ2-7
TGTGCCAGCAGTGAAGTTTTAGTCGATAATTCACCCCTCCACTTT	CASSEVLVDNSPLHF	.	.	TRBV2	TRBJ1-6
TGTGCCAGCAGCCAAGAGAACAGTGTCTCTGGGGCCAACGTCCTGACTTTC	CASSQENSVSGANVLTF	.	.	TRBV4-2	TRBJ2-6
TGCGCCAGCAGCCGAACTAGCTACACAGATACGCAGTATTTT	CASSRTSYTDTQYF	.	.	TRBV5-1	TRBJ2-3
TGTGCCAGCAGTTACGCGGTGAGGGCGCCCTATGGCTACACCTTC	CASSYAVRAPYGYTF	.	.	TRBV6-5	TRBJ1-2
TGTGCCAGCAGCCAACTAGACTCGACAGATACGCAGTATTTT	CASSQLDSTDTQYF	.	.	TRBV4-2	TRBJ2-3
TGCGCCAGCAGCCCTGGGACTAGCGGGGGCGACGAGCAGTTCTTC	CASSPGTSGGDEQFF	.	TRBD2	TRBV4-1	TRBJ2-1
TGTGCCAGCAGTGAGGGGACTAGCGGAGACAATGAGCAGTTCTTC	CASSEGTSGDNEQFF	.	TRBD2	TRBV6-4	TRBJ2-1
TGCGCCAGCAGCTTGCCTAGCGGGATTCGGAGTTCCTACGAGCAGTACTTC	CASSLPSGIRSSYEQYF	.	TRBD2	TRBV5-1	TRBJ2-7
TGTGCCAGCAGCTGGAGGAGCTCCTACAATGAGCAGTTCTTC	CASSWRSSYNEQFF	.	.	TRBV7-2	TRBJ2-1
TGTGCCAGCAGCTTGCAAACTTGGGGGCCTGAAGCTTTCTTT	CASSLQTWGPEAFF	.	.	TRBV11-2	TRBJ1-1
TGTGCCAGCAGCTTAGCAGGGGGCTGGCAGCCCCAGCATTTT	CASSLAGGWQPQHF	.	TRBD1	TRBV7-9	TRBJ1-5
TGTGCCAGCAGCCAAGGACTAGCGGGACAAGAGCAGTACTTC	CASSQGLAGQEQYF	.	TRBD2	TRBV6-4	TRBJ2-7
TGTGCCAGCAGCTTTGCCGGACAGGGTGAGCAAGAGACCCAGTACTTC	CASSFAGQGEQETQYF	.	TRBD1	TRBV7-2	TRBJ2-5
TGCGCCAGCAGCTTGGACGGGAGGGAGGCCTACGAGCAGTACTTC	CASSLDGREAYEQYF	.	TRBD2	TRBV5-1	TRBJ2-7
TGTGCCAGCAGCGTTCGTCCTAGCAGCACCGGGGAGCTGTTTTTT	CASSVRPSSTGELFF	.	.	TRBV7-6	TRBJ2-2
TGTGCCAGCAGCGGCCGACTAGCGGGAGGGCACAATGAGCAGTTCTTC	CASSGRLAGGHNEQFF	.	TRBD2	TRBV9	TRBJ2-1
TGTGCCAGCAGCCCCATCCGAGACAGGGGGAAAGTTGGCTACACCTTC	CASSPIRDRGKVGYTF	.	TRBD1	TRBV11-2	TRBJ1-2
TGTGCCAGCAGGCTGCAGGGGTACGAGCAGTACTTC	CASRLQGYEQYF	.	.	TRBV28	TRBJ2-7
TGTGCCAGCAGCGCCCTGACAGGGGGACAAGAGACCCAGTACTTC	CASSALTGGQETQYF	few	TRBD1	TRBV25-1	TRBJ2-5
TGTGCCAGCAGTTCAACAGGGGTGAACACTGAAGCTTTCTTT	CASSSTGVNTEAFF	.	TRBD1	TRBV6-5	TRBJ1-1
TGTGCCAGCAGCGCCCGGGACAGGGTCAATGAGCAGTTCTTC	CASSARDRVNEQFF	.	TRBD1	TRBV9	TRBJ2-1
TGTGCCAGCAGGACCTCAGGGGGCTGGGAGACCCAGTACTTC	CASRTSGGWETQYF	once	TRBD1	TRBV6-1	TRBJ2-5
TGCGCCAGCAGCCCCCTCCCCCGGGGTTCCATGAACACTGAAGCTTTCTTT	CASSPLPRGSMNTEAFF	.	.	TRBV5-1	TRBJ1-1
TGCGCCAGCAGCTTTCTTGGGACAGGGAAGTCGAATGAGCAGTTCTTC	CASSFLGTGKSNEQFF	.	TRBD1	TRBV5-1	TRBJ2-1
TGTGCCAGCAGTCCCTGGGCGGGGCCAGTCTCTGGAAACACCATATATTTT	CASSPWAGPVSGNTIYF	.	.	TRBV27	TRBJ1-3
TGTGCCAGCAGCAAAGCAAATGCCAGGATTGCCGGGGAGCTGTTTTTT	CASSKANARIAGELFF	.	.	TRBV21-1	TRBJ2-2
TGTGCCAGCTCACCAAAGGAGAATCAGCCCCAGCATTTT	CASSPKENQPQHF	.	.	TRBV18	TRBJ1-5
TGTGCCAGCAGTTTTGGTAGTTCAGATACGCAGTATTTT	CASSFGSSDTQYF	.	.	TRBV27	TRBJ2-3
TGTGCCAGCAGTTGGAGGACTCGGTACAATGAGCAGTTCTTC	CASSWRTRYNEQFF	.	.	TRBV28	TRBJ2-1